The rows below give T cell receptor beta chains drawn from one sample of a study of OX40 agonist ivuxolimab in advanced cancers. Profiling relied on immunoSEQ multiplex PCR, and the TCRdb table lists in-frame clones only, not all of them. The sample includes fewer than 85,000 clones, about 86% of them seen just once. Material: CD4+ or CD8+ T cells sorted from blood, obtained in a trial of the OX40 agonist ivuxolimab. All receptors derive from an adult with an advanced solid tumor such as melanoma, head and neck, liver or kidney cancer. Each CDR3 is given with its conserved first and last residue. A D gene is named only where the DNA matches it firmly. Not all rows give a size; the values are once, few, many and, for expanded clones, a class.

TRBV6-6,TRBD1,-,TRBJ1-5,TGTGCCAGCAGGACGGACAGGGTGGGCAATCAGCCCCAGCATTTT,CASRTDRVGNQPQHF
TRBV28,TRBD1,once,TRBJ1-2,TGTGCCAGCAGTTTATTTTCAGGGGGGAACTATGGCTACACCTTC,CASSLFSGGNYGYTF
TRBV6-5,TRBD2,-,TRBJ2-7,TGTGCCAGCAGTTCCCCCCCGGTAGCGGGAGCTGGTTACTTC,CASSSPPVAGAGYF
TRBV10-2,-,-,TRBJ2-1,TGCGCCAGCAGTGAGCACGTACCCAATGAGCAGTTCTTC,CASSEHVPNEQFF
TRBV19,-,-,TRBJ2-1,TGTGCCACCCAACAGGGCCTCTACAATGAGCAGTTCTTC,CATQQGLYNEQFF
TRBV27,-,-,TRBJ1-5,TGTGCCAGCAGTTTATCGAGGGGCGCGGGATTCAGCAATCAGCCCCAGCATTTT,CASSLSRGAGFSNQPQHF
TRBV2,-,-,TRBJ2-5,TGTGCCAGCAGTGAAGGACGGGGCCAAGAGACCCAGTACTTC,CASSEGRGQETQYF
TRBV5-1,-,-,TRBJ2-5,TGCGCCAGCAGCTTGGGGCAGCTCCAAGAGACCCAGTACTTC,CASSLGQLQETQYF
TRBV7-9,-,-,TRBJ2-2,TGTGCCAGCAGCCTAGCTTCCCCGACAGGGGAGCTGTTTTTT,CASSLASPTGELFF
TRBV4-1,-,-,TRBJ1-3,TGCGCCAGCAGCCTCCAGGGATCGGGGCCTGGAAACACCATATATTTT,CASSLQGSGPGNTIYF
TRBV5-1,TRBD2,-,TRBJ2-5,TGCGCCAGCAGCCCGGGACTAGCGGGAGGGCCGGAGACCCAGTACTTC,CASSPGLAGGPETQYF
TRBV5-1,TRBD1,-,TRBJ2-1,TGCGCCAGCAGCTGGGGACAGTACAATGAGCAGTTCTTC,CASSWGQYNEQFF
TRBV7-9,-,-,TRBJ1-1,TGTGCCAGCAGCCTATATCCCCGGACTGAAGCTTTCTTT,CASSLYPRTEAFF
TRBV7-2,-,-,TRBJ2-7,TGTGCCAGCAGCTTACGGGGATACGAGCAGTACTTC,CASSLRGYEQYF
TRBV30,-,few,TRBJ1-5,TGTGCCTGGGGGAGGGATCGCAATCAGCCCCAGCATTTT,CAWGRDRNQPQHF
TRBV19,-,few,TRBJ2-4,TGTGCCAGTAGTATAAGGGGGGCCAAAAACATTCAGTACTTC,CASSIRGAKNIQYF
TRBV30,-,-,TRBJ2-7,TGTGCCTGGAATTTTAAGGGTGGGCAGTACTTC,CAWNFKGGQYF
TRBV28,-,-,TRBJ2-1,TGTGCCAGCAGTTTGTGGAGGGAATCCTACAATGAGCAGTTCTTC,CASSLWRESYNEQFF
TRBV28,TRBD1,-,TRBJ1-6,TGTGCCAGCAGCCCTGAGACAGGGAGGGATTCACCCCTCCACTTT,CASSPETGRDSPLHF
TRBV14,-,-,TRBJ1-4,TGTGCCAGCAGCCATTATCGCTTTAATGAAAAACTGTTTTTT,CASSHYRFNEKLFF
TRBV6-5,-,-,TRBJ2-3,TGTGCCAGCAGTAGGGACACAGATACGCAGTATTTT,CASSRDTDTQYF
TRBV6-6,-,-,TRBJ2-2,TGTGCCAGCAGTCCACGTCAAGCCGGGGAGCTGTTTTTT,CASSPRQAGELFF
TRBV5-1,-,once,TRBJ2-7,TGCGCCAGCAGCCCCGCCTTAAGCTCCTACGAGCAGTACTTC,CASSPALSSYEQYF
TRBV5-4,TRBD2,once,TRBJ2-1,TGTGCCAGCAGCTTGGCCGGGAGGGGAGGTGAGCAGTTCTTC,CASSLAGRGGEQFF
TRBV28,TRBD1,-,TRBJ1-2,TGTGCCATCACGACAGGGAGCCATGGCTACACCTTC,CAITTGSHGYTF
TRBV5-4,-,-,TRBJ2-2,TGTGCCAGCAGCTTGGGAGTACAGGGAGCAGGGGAGCTGTTTTTT,CASSLGVQGAGELFF
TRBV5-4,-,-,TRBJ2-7,TGTGCCAGCAGCTTGAACCAGGGAGGAATCAACGAGCAGTACTTC,CASSLNQGGINEQYF
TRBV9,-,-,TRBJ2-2,TGTGCCAGCAGCGGGGGACCCGGGCGCGGGGAGCTGTTTTTT,CASSGGPGRGELFF
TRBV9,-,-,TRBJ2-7,TGTGCCAGCAGCCCGCCGACAGGGGCGGGGGCTGAGCAGTACTTC,CASSPPTGAGAEQYF
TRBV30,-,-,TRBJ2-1,TGTGCCTGGACACAGCGGGAGCAGTTCTTC,CAWTQREQFF
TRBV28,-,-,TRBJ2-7,TGTGCCAGCAGTACCGGGACAAACTCCTACGAGCAGTACTTC,CASSTGTNSYEQYF
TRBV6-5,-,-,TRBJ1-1,TGTGCCAGCACCCACACCCTCGGGGAGGCTTTCTTT,CASTHTLGEAFF
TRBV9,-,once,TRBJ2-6,TGTGCCAGCAGCGTAGGGATACCAACTTCTGGGGCCAACGTCCTGACTTTC,CASSVGIPTSGANVLTF
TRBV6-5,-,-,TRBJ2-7,TGTGCCAGCAGCCCAGGGGACGCCTACGAGCAGTACTTC,CASSPGDAYEQYF
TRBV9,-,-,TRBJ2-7,TGTGCCAGCAGCGTTTCGGGGACAAAACCCTACGAGCAGTACTTC,CASSVSGTKPYEQYF
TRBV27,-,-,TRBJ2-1,TGTGCCAGCAGTCCGCGTCCCGGGACCAAAAGGGAGTTCTTC,CASSPRPGTKREFF
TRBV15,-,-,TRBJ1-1,TGTGCCACCAGCAGAGTCCTGGGCAGTGAAGCTTTCTTT,CATSRVLGSEAFF
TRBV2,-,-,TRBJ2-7,TGTGCCAGCAGTGAAGCGGTGACCCGGCGGGGCGAGCAGTACTTC,CASSEAVTRRGEQYF
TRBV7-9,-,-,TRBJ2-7,TGTGCCAGCAGCTTAACCGGGCGCATCTACGAGCAGTACTTC,CASSLTGRIYEQYF
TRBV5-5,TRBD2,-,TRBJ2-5,TGTGCCAGCAGCTTGGTGGCTAGCGGGAGGGCCGGAGAGACCCAGTACTTC,CASSLVASGRAGETQYF
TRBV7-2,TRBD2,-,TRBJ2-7,TGTGCCAGCAGCTTACAGAGCGGGGGGCCCTCCTACGAGCAGTACTTC,CASSLQSGGPSYEQYF
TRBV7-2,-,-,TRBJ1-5,TGTGCCAGCAGCTTACGGGGAGCCACAGGGCCCTTGATCAATCAGCCCCAGCATTTT,CASSLRGATGPLINQPQHF
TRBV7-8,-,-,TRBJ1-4,TGTGCCAGCAGTCCAACCCATAATGAAAAACTGTTTTTT,CASSPTHNEKLFF
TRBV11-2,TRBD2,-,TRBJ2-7,TGTGCCAGCAGCCGCTGGGCGGGGGGGACCTACGAGCAGTACTTC,CASSRWAGGTYEQYF
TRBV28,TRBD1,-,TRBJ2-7,TGTGCCAGCAGTCCCGGGACAGGTGTTCTCTACGAGCAGTACTTC,CASSPGTGVLYEQYF
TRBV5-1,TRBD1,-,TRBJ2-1,TGCGCCAGCAGCAGAGATAACTCGGGACAGGGGGCGAATGAGCAGTTCTTC,CASSRDNSGQGANEQFF